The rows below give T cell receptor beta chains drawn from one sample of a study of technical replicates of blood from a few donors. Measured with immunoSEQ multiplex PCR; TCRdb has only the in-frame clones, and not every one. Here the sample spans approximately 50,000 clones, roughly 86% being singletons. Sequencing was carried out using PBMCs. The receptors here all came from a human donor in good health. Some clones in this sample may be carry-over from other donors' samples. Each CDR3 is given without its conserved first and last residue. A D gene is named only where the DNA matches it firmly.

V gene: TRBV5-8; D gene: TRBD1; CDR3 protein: ASSSGTGGGETQY
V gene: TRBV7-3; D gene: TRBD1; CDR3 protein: ASSLGPRTGKIGELF
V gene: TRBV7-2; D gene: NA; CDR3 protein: ASSLAVTDSSVLT
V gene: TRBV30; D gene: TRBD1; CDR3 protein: AWTEGQGYQPQH
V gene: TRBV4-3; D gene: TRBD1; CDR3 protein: ASSHFPGQGSTEAF
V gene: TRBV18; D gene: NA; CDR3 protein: ASSQGGGAYEQY
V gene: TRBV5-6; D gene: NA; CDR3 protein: ASTRGELLYEQY
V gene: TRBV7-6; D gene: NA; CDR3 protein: ASSLGGLGQPQH
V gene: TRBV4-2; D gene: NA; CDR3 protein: ASSQDLSENTEAF
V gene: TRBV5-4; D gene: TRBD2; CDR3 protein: ASSRTSGGYNEQF
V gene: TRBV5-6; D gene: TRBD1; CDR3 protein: ASSLGWTGSYNEQF
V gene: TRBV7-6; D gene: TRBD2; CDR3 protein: ASSSGTSGGNEQF
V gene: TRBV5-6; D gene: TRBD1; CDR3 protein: ASSGWDRAYEQY
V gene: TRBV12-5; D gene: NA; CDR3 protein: ASGLSHYEQY
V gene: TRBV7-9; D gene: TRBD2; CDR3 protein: ASKLAGGHGELF
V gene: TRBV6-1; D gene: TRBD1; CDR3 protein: ASSQGQGPNQETQY